This T cell receptor (beta chain) was sequenced during a study of T-cell memory formation after mild COVID-19. Study overall: TCR clusters were mostly donor specific. Points from the study as a whole: CD4+ bias marked clones expanding day 15 to 37, unlike balanced contracting clones.

This clonotype has ten or more counts. Its antigen is not identified. 5'RACE, which relied on constant-segment primers, yielded TCR alpha and TCR beta cDNA libraries carrying sample barcodes and UMIs. Each CDR3 protein gets one entry after TCRdb re-called the 5' RACE reads with MiXCR. The sample yields some 46,000 distinct CDR3 sequences, 6.6% seen once. V was clipped by 3 bases and J by 4 bases; unmatched bases: 5. CDR3 length equals 15 residues. CDR1 is SGHDN and CDR2 is FVKESK in the germline V gene. Sequenced material: PBMCs or a T cell subset sorted from them (not recorded which). This chain joins TRBV14 and TRBJ2-1; 8 bases fit TRBD1. The TCR comes from an adult who had mild COVID-19 (a few samples of this study predate the infection). Cell type and time point are not known. The CDR3: CASSQVDRVYNEQFF. In DNA form, the CDR3 reads TGTGCCAGCAGCCAGGTGGACAGGGTTTACAATGAGCAGTTCTTC.